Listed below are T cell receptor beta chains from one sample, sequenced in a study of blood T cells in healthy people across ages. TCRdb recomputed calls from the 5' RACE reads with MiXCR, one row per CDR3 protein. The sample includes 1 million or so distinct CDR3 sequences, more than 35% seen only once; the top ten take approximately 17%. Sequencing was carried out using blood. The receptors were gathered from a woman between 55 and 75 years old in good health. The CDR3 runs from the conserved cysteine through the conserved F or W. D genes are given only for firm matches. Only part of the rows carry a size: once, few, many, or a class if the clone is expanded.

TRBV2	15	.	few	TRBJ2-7	TGTGCCAGCAGTCAACGGGACTCCCCTGTATACGAGCAGTACTTC	CASSQRDSPVYEQYF
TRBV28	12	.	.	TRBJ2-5	TGTGCCAGCAGGTTGAGGGGAGAGACCCAGTACTTC	CASRLRGETQYF
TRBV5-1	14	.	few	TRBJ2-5	TGCGCCAGCAGCGTGGGGGGGCGCGTGGAGACCCAGTACTTC	CASSVGGRVETQYF
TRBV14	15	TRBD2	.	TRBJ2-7	TGTGCCAGCAGGTCGCAGCGGGAGAGTTCCTACGAGCAGTACTTC	CASRSQRESSYEQYF
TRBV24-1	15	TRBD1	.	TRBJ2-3	TGTGCCACAGCAAAAACAGGGGGCGCGTCAGATACGCAGTATTTT	CATAKTGGASDTQYF
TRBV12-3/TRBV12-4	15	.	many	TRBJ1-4	TGTGCCAGCAGTTTAGGGGACATCCTGGGAGAAAAACTGTTTTTT	CASSLGDILGEKLFF
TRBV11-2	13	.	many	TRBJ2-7	TGTGCCAGCAGCCACCTGAGCTCCTACGAGCAGTACTTC	CASSHLSSYEQYF
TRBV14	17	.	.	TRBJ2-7	TGTGCCAGCAGCCACCCTGACGCCACTCGAGGGGGCTACGAGCAGTACTTC	CASSHPDATRGGYEQYF
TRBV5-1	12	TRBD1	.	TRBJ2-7	TGCGCCAGCAGCTTGGAGGGGGCCGAGCAGTACTTC	CASSLEGAEQYF
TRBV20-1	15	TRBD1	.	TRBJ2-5	TGCAGTGCTAGTGGGTGGGGACAGGGGGCAGAGACCCAGTACTTC	CSASGWGQGAETQYF
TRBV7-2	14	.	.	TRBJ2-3	TGTGCCGGCAGCTTAGTAGGTAGCTTCGATACGCAGTATTTT	CAGSLVGSFDTQYF
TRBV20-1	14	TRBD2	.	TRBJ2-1	TGCAGTGCTAGGGACCTTCGGACTAGCAATGAGCAGTTCTTC	CSARDLRTSNEQFF
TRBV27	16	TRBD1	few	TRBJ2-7	TGTGCCAGCAGCCGTGAGCCGCCGGGACAGGGTTACGAGCAGTACTTC	CASSREPPGQGYEQYF
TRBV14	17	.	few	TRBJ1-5	TGTGCCAGCAGCCAAGTCCCCCCTGCGGGTCACTGTCAGCCCCAGCATTTT	CASSQVPPAGHCQPQHF
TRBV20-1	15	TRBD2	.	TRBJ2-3	TGCGGTGCTAGGGCTAGCGGGAGGTTCACAGATACGCAGTATTTT	CGARASGRFTDTQYF
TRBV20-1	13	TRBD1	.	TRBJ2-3	TGCAGTGGCCCGGGGACAGTCACAGATACGCAGTATTTT	CSGPGTVTDTQYF
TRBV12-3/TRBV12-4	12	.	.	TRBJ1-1	TGTGCCAGCACGGGGCAGAACACTGAAGCTTTCTTT	CASTGQNTEAFF
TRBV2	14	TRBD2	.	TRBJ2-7	TGTGCCAGGACCTCTAGCGGGTCCTACAATGAGCAGTACTTC	CARTSSGSYNEQYF